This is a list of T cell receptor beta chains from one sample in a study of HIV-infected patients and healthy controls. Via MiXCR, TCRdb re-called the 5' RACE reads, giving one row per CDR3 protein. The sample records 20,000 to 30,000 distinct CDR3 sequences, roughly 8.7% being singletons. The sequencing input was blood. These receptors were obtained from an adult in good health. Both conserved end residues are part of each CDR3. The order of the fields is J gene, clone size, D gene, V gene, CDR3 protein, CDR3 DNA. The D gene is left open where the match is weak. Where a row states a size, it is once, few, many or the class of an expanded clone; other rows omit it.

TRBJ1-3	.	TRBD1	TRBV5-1	CASSLEGARNTIYF	TGCGCCAGCAGCTTGGAGGGGGCGAGAAACACCATATATTTT
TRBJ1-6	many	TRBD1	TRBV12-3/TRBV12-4	CASSGTGLNSPLHF	TGTGCCAGCAGTGGGACAGGGTTGAATTCACCCCTCCACTTT
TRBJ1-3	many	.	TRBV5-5	CASSTGLSSGNTIYF	TGTGCCAGCAGCACAGGTCTCAGCTCTGGAAACACCATATATTTT
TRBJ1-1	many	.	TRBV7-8	CASSSTQRQTTEAFF	TGTGCCAGCAGCTCGACTCAAAGACAGACCACTGAAGCTTTCTTT
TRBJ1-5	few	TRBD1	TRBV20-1	CSARRAGQGTPSNQPQHF	TGCAGTGCTAGACGCGCGGGACAGGGGACACCTAGCAATCAGCCCCAGCATTTT
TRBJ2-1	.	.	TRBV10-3	CAISDRWPQLEGQEQFF	TGTGCCATCAGTGATCGATGGCCACAGCTCGAGGGACAAGAGCAGTTCTTC
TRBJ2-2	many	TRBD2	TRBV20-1	CSATGTTNTGELFF	TGCAGTGCAACCGGGACTACGAACACCGGGGAGCTGTTTTTT
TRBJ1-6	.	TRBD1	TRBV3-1	CASSPLGQGSGSPLHF	TGTGCCAGCAGCCCCCTCGGACAGGGGAGCGGTTCACCCCTCCACTTT
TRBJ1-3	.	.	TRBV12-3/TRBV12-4	CASSLRDKPDTIYF	TGTGCCAGCAGTTTAAGGGACAAGCCAGACACCATATATTTT
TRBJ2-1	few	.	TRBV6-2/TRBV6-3	CASSPPLGDNEQFF	TGTGCCAGCAGCCCCCCTTTGGGGGACAATGAGCAGTTCTTC
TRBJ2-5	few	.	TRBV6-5	CASSTWTGTETQYF	TGTGCCAGCAGTACTTGGACGGGCACGGAGACCCAGTACTTC
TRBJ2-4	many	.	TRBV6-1	CASRGSGLQYF	TGTGCCAGCAGGGGGTCGGGGTTACAGTACTTC
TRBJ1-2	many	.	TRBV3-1	CASSQVPEDYGYTF	TGTGCCAGCAGCCAAGTACCAGAGGACTATGGCTACACCTTC
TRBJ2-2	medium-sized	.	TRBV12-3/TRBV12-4	CASRSRYTGELFF	TGTGCCAGCAGGTCTCGATACACCGGGGAGCTGTTTTTT
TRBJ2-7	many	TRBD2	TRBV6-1	CASSEASGGPDEQYF	TGTGCCAGCAGTGAAGCGAGCGGGGGGCCGGACGAGCAGTACTTC
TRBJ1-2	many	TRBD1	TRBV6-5	CASSRDRDYGYTF	TGTGCCAGCAGTCGGGACAGGGACTATGGCTACACCTTC
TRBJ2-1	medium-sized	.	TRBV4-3	CASSQVDSSYNEQFF	TGCGCCAGCAGCCAAGTGGACAGCTCCTACAATGAGCAGTTCTTC
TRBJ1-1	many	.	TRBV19	CAIYATKGMNTEAFF	TGTGCCATCTATGCCACCAAGGGGATGAACACTGAAGCTTTCTTT
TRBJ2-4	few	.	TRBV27	CASSPRLSVLAKNIQYF	TGTGCCAGCAGTCCCCGACTGTCAGTTTTAGCCAAAAACATTCAGTACTTC
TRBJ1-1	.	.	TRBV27	CASSLGRTTEAFF	TGTGCCAGCAGTTTGGGGAGGACAACTGAAGCTTTCTTT
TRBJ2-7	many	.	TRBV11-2	CASSLGRGPYEQYF	TGTGCCAGCAGCTTAGGACGGGGGCCCTACGAGCAGTACTTC
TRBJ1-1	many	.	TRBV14	CASSSRRGFTEAFF	TGTGCCAGCAGCTCAAGGCGCGGTTTCACTGAAGCTTTCTTT
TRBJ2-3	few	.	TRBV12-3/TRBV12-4	CASSIPSTDTQYF	TGTGCCAGCAGTATACCTAGCACAGATACGCAGTATTTT